The clone carrying this T cell receptor beta chain was observed once. The sample belongs to a study of blood T cell repertoires in COVID-19. Study-level background: Material from acute and convalescent COVID-19 was sourced from the United States, Italy and Spain.

Authors' data handling: For nucleated cells, counts were estimated from reference gene primer amplification. Repertoires were generated with immunoSEQ multiplex PCR, while TCRdb's copy carries only in-frame clones and drops some. V and J calls and clone size are given by that table; D and trimming were obtained from the DNA. The sample lists roughly 110,000 clones, around nine tenths seen once, with 3.5% to 5.5% in the top ten. CDR1 and CDR2 (germline): SEHNR, FQNEAQ (reference sequence). V was cut by 6 bases and J by 8 bases, with 8 bases left in between. This CDR3 has 11 residues. Source material: peripheral blood. This chain connects TRBV7-9 to TRBJ2-1; D unresolved. The sequence derives from a middle-aged man with acute or convalescent COVID-19. The CDR3 nucleotides read TGTGCCAGCAGTCGAGTAGATGAGCAGTTCTTC. This codes for CASSRVDEQFF.